This T cell receptor beta chain appears in the sequencing data of a study of cytomegalovirus exposure and HLA in healthy donors. Between the trimmed V and J ends, which lost 5 bases and 1 base, there was a span of 11 bases. CDR1 is LNHDA, CDR2 SQIVND, per germline (reference sequence). The CDR3 has 15 residues. Donors likely had unrecorded immune exposures despite being nominally healthy when sampled. PCR used 60 Vbeta primers and 13 Jbeta primers. Data came from immunoSEQ multiplex PCR; TCRdb stores just in-frame clones and leaves some out. The repertoire includes more than 90,000 clones, under 85% of them detected once, and about 4.9% sits in the top ten.

This chain uses TRBV19 with TRBJ2-2; D is possibly TRBD1 (6 bases). The sequence came from a man between 25 and 39 years old in good health and CMV-seropositive. The sample taken for sequencing was PBMCs. The CDR3 DNA follows: TGTGCCAGTAGTGTCTTAGGGGGGAACACCGGGGAGCTGTTTTTT. This encodes CASSVLGGNTGELFF.